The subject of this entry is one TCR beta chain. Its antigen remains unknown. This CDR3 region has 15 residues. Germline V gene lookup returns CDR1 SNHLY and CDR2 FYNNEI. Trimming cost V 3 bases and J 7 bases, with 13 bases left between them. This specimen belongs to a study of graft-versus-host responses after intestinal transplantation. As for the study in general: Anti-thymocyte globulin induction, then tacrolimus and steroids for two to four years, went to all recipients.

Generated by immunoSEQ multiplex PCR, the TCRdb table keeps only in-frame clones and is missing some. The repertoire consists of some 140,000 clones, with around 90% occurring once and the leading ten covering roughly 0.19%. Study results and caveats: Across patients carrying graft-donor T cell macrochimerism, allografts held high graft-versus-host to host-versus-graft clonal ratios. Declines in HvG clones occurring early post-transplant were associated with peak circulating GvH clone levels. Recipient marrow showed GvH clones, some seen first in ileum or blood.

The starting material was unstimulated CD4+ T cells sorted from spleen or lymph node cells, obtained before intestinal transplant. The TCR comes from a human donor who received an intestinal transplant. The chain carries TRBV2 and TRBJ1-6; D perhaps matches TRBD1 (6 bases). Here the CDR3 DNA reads TGTGCCAGCAGTGAGGTTGATAGGGGGAATTCACCCCTCCACTTT. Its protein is CASSEVDRGNSPLHF. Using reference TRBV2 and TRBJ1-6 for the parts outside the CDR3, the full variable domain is EPEVTQTPSHQVTQMGQEVILRCVPISNHLYFYWYRQILGQKVEFLVSFYNNEISEKSEIFDDQFSVERPDGSNFTLKIRSTKLEDSAMYFCASSEVDRGNSPLHFGNGTRLTVT.